In its sample, the clone carrying this T cell receptor (beta chain) ranks as medium-sized. Its matching antigen is unknown. The germline and genes are mouse ones. The CDR3 goes on 1 residue after the read ends, and that part is filled in from the germline J gene. The repertoire was sequenced with immunoSEQ multiplex PCR; TCRdb's copy has only in-frame clones and lacks some. The data hold about 4,200 clones, with about 52% observed a single time. Germline CDR1 is NNHDY and CDR2 is SYVADS. The J segment lost 5 bases and the V segment lost 7 bases, leaving 3 bases of the junction unmatched. The CDR3 loop spans 13 amino acids. Time point reported: mouse harvest day 7 after allogeneic transplant. Tail vein injection delivered 10^7 T-cell-depleted bone marrow cells and 10^6 splenic CD5+ T cells. This sample is drawn from a study of tissue T cells after allogeneic stem cell transplantation. Findings of the study overall: Motif-based clustering found tissue-specific repertoire signatures shared across patients, though few clones were shared. Within patients, tissue anatomy strongly shaped TCR repertoire composition.

V gene TRBV13-3 combines with J gene TRBJ1-5, with 10 bases identical to TRBD1. The sequenced sample consisted of lymph node tissue. The sequence came from a female BALB/c mouse given C57BL/6 T cells with graft-versus-host disease after an allogeneic hematopoietic cell transplant. The CDR3 reads CASRDRGHQAPLF. The CDR3 DNA, read in part, is TGTGCCAGCCGGGACAGGGGACACCAGGCTCCGCTT.